This paragraph covers one T cell receptor beta chain sequence. Its antigen remains unidentified. This sample is drawn from a study of cytomegalovirus exposure and HLA in healthy donors. 60 Vbeta and 13 Jbeta primers were used in PCR. Only in-frame clones appear in the TCRdb table, and some are missing; sequencing was by immunoSEQ multiplex PCR. The sample includes approximately 79,000 clones, over 70% of them seen just once. Study-level results: The likely explanation for a cluster of highly shared sequence variants was sequencing artifact.

This clonotype was sampled from a male donor in good health and CMV-seropositive. Sequenced input: PBMCs.

The CDR3, as DNA: TGTGCCAGCAGTTCGCCGGGGACAGGGGGGTTTGCCGAGCAGTACTTC. This encodes CASSSPGTGGFAEQYF. This chain uses TRBV27 with TRBJ2-7; 11 bases fit TRBD1. J was trimmed by 6 bases and V by 4 bases; bases with no gene match: 11. The CDR3 has 16 residues. Looked up from germline, CDR1 is MNHEY and CDR2 is SMNVEV (reference sequence).